A selection of T cell receptor beta chains follows, all from one sample in a study of Graves' ophthalmopathy and Graves' hyperthyroidism. TCRdb analysed the multiplex PCR reads with MiXCR anew, one entry per CDR3 protein. The data contain around 1,000,000 distinct CDR3 sequences, about two fifths of them singletons. Sequencing was carried out using peripheral blood or thyroid tissue (not recorded which). The receptors come from an adult man with Graves' hyperthyroidism. The CDR3 runs from the conserved cysteine through the conserved F or W. D genes are given only for firm matches. Size is omitted from some rows. Given values are once, few, many or a class for expanded clones.

>-|TRBJ1-1|-|TRBV6-6
CAISGPRPEAFF
TGTGCCATTTCGGGACCAAGGCCTGAAGCTTTCTTT
>-|TRBJ1-1|-|TRBV29-1
CSVVTGDTEAFF
TGCAGCGTAGTAACAGGAGACACTGAAGCTTTCTTT
>-|TRBJ1-6|many|TRBV12-3/TRBV12-4
CASSYIGGNNSPLHF
TGTGCCAGCAGTTACATTGGGGGTAACAATTCACCCCTCCACTTT
>TRBD1|TRBJ1-2|-|TRBV6-1
CASSAGQKRGYTF
TGTGCCAGCAGTGCGGGACAGAAGCGGGGCTACACCTTC
>-|TRBJ2-7|many|TRBV5-1
CASTLTPEQYF
TGCGCCAGCACTCTGACCCCCGAGCAGTACTTC
>-|TRBJ2-5|few|TRBV4-1
CASSPAERVKETQYF
TGCGCCAGCAGCCCGGCCGAGAGGGTAAAAGAGACCCAGTACTTC
>-|TRBJ1-6|-|TRBV10-3
CASAGLYNSPLHF
TGTGCCAGCGCGGGACTGTATAATTCACCCCTCCACTTT
>-|TRBJ1-4|few|TRBV12-3/TRBV12-4
CASTSRGTNKKLFF
TGTGCCAGCACCTCGCGGGGAACTAATAAAAAACTGTTTTTT
>-|TRBJ1-3|many|TRBV10-3
CAISEWAGSGNTIYF
TGTGCCATCAGTGAGTGGGCAGGCTCTGGAAACACCATATATTTT
>-|TRBJ1-1|many|TRBV7-9
CASSQGATEAFF
TGTGCCAGCAGCCAAGGGGCCACTGAAGCTTTCTTT
>-|TRBJ1-6|few|TRBV10-3
CAISEGLQNSPLHF
TGTGCCATCAGTGAGGGTCTCCAGAATTCACCCCTCCACTTT
>-|TRBJ1-6|-|TRBV10-3
CAIRDTSGDNSPLHF
TGTGCCATCAGAGACACTAGCGGGGATAATTCACCCCTCCACTTT
>-|TRBJ1-5|many|TRBV2
CASSESKGEFRQPQHF
TGTGCCAGCAGTGAATCAAAGGGAGAATTCCGTCAGCCCCAGCATTTT
>TRBD1|TRBJ1-6|-|TRBV29-1
CSARTGVIGSPLHF
TGCAGCGCAAGGACAGGGGTCATTGGTTCACCCCTCCACTTT
>-|TRBJ1-5|many|TRBV7-9
CASSSIMESRGPQHF
TGTGCCAGCAGCTCAATTATGGAAAGCAGGGGACCCCAGCATTTT
>-|TRBJ1-1|few|TRBV12-3/TRBV12-4
CASSLGEASGAFF
TGTGCCAGCAGTTTAGGTGAGGCCTCTGGAGCTTTCTTT
>TRBD1|TRBJ2-7|-|TRBV19
CASSRTGDAYEQCF
TGTGCCAGTAGTAGGACAGGGGACGCCTACGAGCAGTGCTTC
>TRBD2|TRBJ2-5|few|TRBV11-2
CASSLDPSGGRKTQYF
TGTGCCAGCAGCTTAGACCCTAGCGGGGGGAGGAAAACCCAGTACTTC
>-|TRBJ1-5|-|TRBV4-1
CASSQDAGVRQPQHF
TGCGCCAGCAGCCAAGACGCAGGGGTGAGACAGCCCCAGCATTTT
>-|TRBJ2-6|-|TRBV19
CASSIMQGQGANVLTF
TGTGCCAGTAGTATTATGCAGGGGCAAGGGGCCAACGTCCTGACTTTC
>-|TRBJ2-7|many|TRBV20-1
CSARGRGGSYEQYF
TGCAGTGCTAGGGGACGGGGAGGCTCCTACGAGCAGTACTTC
>-|TRBJ1-1|many|TRBV15
CATSRDLRGVGAEAFF
TGTGCCACCAGCAGAGATCTGAGGGGGGTAGGCGCTGAAGCTTTCTTT
>-|TRBJ2-7|many|TRBV6-5
CASSYSSRSYEQYF
TGTGCCAGCAGTTACTCGTCACGATCCTACGAGCAGTACTTC
>-|TRBJ2-5|many|TRBV12-3/TRBV12-4
CASSDTRGRLSETQYF
TGTGCCAGCAGTGACACCCGAGGCCGTTTGTCGGAGACCCAGTACTTC
>TRBD1|TRBJ1-1|-|TRBV6-1
CATLEGGAGNAEAFF
TGTGCCACTTTGGAAGGGGGCGCCGGAAACGCTGAAGCTTTCTTT
>-|TRBJ1-1|few|TRBV20-1
CSAGHLMTDLEAFF
TGCAGTGCCGGACATTTAATGACAGACCTTGAAGCTTTCTTT
>-|TRBJ1-1|-|TRBV7-2
CASSPSSGGRNTEAFF
TGTGCCAGCAGCCCCTCGTCGGGGGGGAGGAACACTGAAGCTTTCTTT
>-|TRBJ1-6|once|TRBV10-3
CASRTARQGAISPLHF
TGTGCCAGCAGGACCGCCCGGCAGGGCGCAATTTCACCCCTCCACTTT
>TRBD1|TRBJ1-2|many|TRBV15
CATSRVDRGEGYTF
TGTGCCACCAGCAGAGTAGACAGGGGTGAAGGCTACACCTTC
>TRBD2|TRBJ2-7|-|TRBV2
CAPDWRGGLYEQYF
TGTGCTCCCGACTGGCGGGGGGGCTTATACGAGCAGTACTTC
>-|TRBJ1-3|many|TRBV29-1
CSVDFGFDSGNTIYF
TGCAGCGTTGATTTTGGTTTCGACTCTGGAAACACCATATATTTT
>-|TRBJ1-1|-|TRBV20-1
CSARSGHPVSSEAFF
TGCAGTGCTAGATCCGGACACCCAGTTTCTTCTGAAGCTTTCTTT
>-|TRBJ2-6|many|TRBV19
CASSTSPGSGANVLTF
TGTGCCAGTAGTACCTCCCCGGGAAGCGGGGCCAACGTCCTGACTTTC
>TRBD1|TRBJ1-1|-|TRBV28
CASRLQGALSTEAFF
TGTGCCAGCAGATTACAGGGGGCATTGAGCACTGAAGCTTTCTTT
>-|TRBJ1-1|-|TRBV18
CASSPSQTRTEAFF
TGTGCCAGCTCACCCTCCCAGACACGGACTGAAGCTTTCTTT
>-|TRBJ1-5|many|TRBV20-1
CSARFQEQGNQPQHF
TGCAGTGCTAGATTCCAAGAACAGGGCAATCAGCCCCAGCATTTT
>TRBD1|TRBJ2-5|few|TRBV4-3
CASSVDRGQQETQYF
TGCGCCAGCAGCGTAGACAGGGGGCAGCAAGAGACCCAGTACTTC
>TRBD1|TRBJ1-5|many|TRBV20-1
CSATVTGGGGSNQPQHF
TGCAGTGCTACCGTGACAGGGGGAGGTGGGAGCAATCAGCCCCAGCATTTT
>-|TRBJ1-2|-|TRBV7-9
CASSLETWVEGYTF
TGTGCCAGCAGCTTAGAGACATGGGTGGAGGGCTACACCTTC
>-|TRBJ2-7|-|TRBV15
CATSRDSARQIQQYF
TGTGCCACCAGCAGAGATTCAGCCCGACAGATACAGCAGTACTTC
>TRBD2|TRBJ2-7|few|TRBV18
CASSRLAGEQYF
TGTGCCAGCTCACGACTAGCAGGCGAGCAGTACTTC
>-|TRBJ1-4|-|TRBV2
CASSRTRVPNEKLFF
TGTGCCAGCAGCCGGACAAGGGTACCAAATGAAAAACTGTTTTTT
>TRBD2|TRBJ2-7|-|TRBV19
CASTAGTSGRGSSYEQYF
TGTGCCAGTACCGCCGGGACTAGCGGCCGTGGTAGCTCCTACGAGCAGTACTTC
>-|TRBJ2-5|many|TRBV19
CASSPQVQETQYF
TGTGCCAGTAGTCCCCAGGTCCAAGAGACCCAGTACTTC